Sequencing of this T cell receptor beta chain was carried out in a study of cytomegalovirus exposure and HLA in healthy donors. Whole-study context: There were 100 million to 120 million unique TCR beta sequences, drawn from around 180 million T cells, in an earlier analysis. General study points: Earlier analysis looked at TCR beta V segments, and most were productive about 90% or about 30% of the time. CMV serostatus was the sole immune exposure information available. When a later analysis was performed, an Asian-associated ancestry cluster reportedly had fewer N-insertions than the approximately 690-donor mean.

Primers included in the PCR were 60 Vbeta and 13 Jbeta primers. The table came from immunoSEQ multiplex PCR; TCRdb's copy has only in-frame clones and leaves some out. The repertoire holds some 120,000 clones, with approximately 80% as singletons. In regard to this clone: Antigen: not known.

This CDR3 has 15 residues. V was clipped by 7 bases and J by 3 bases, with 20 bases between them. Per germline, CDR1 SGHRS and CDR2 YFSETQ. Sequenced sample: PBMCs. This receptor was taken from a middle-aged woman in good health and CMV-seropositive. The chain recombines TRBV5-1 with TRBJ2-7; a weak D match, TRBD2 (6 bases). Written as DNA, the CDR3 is TGCGCCAGCCGGCCGGAGGGAGGAAGGATCTACGAGCAGTACTTC. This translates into CASRPEGGRIYEQYF.